This T cell receptor (beta chain) was retrieved from a study of read filtering for tumor transcriptome and immune sequencing. Across the whole study: DNase treatment preceded whole-transcriptome library preparation. IR-seq gave about 4 to 10.27 million TCR reads per sample; RNA-seq gave about 80 to 1,400.

Study findings and constraints: IR-seq and RNA-seq agreed better without single-read clonotypes. Single-read clonotypes: 80% to 90% of IR-seq clonotypes (roughly 3.2% of reads), 74.6% of RNA-seq clonotypes (44.6% of reads).

CDR1 is SQVTM, CDR2 ANQGSEA, per germline. The length of the CDR3 is 11 residues. This library used approximately 390 ng RNA and molecular barcoded adaptors spanning alpha/delta and beta/gamma chains. TCRdb recomputed calls from the reads with MiXCR, one row per CDR3 protein. The repertoire has about 39,000 distinct CDR3 sequences, 13% to 15% of them found once; the top ten carry around 6.5%. There are a few counts of this clonotype. The antigen is not known. A much bigger clone sits one base away, suggesting this may be a read error. V and J are TRBV29-1 and TRBJ2-2; D perhaps matches TRBD2 (6 bases). The origin of this receptor is a donor over 35 with multiple myeloma. Source material: a population of CD138-negative cells sorted from bone marrow. The CDR3 region is CSVAGPGGLFF. CDR3 sequence (DNA): TGCAGCGTTGCAGGGCCCGGGGGGCTGTTTTTT.